A single sample gave rise to the 9 T cell receptor beta chains below, sequenced in a study of control samples from healthy donors and cancer patients. Using immunoSEQ multiplex PCR, the repertoire was profiled, and TCRdb retains in-frame clones only, with some absent. The table has about 190,000 clones, approximately 91% seen once. Sample: blood. These TCRs come from a man aged 25 to 45 in good health.

The V gene is TRBV24-1, the J gene TRBJ2-7; 10 bases match TRBD1. CDR3 length: 15 residues. Germline trimming cut 4 bases from V and 3 bases from J; bases unmatched to any gene: 5. The V gene's germline CDR1 is KGHDR and CDR2 SFDVKD. CDR3 protein: CATSDPGTGDYEQYF. Here the CDR3 DNA reads TGTGCCACCAGTGACCCCGGGACAGGGGACTACGAGCAGTACTTC.

The chain employs TRBV7-8 and TRBJ2-7; 9 positions agree with TRBD2. CDR1 and CDR2 from the germline V gene are SGHVS and FQNEAQ. CDR3 size: 15 residues. J gave up 1 base and V 2 bases, and 3 bases lay outside the gene matches. The CDR3 nucleotides read TGTGCCAGCAGCTTACAGCGGGGGGAGTCCTACGAGCAGTACTTC. Translation gives CASSLQRGESYEQYF.

The chain is built from TRBV3-1 (or the pseudogene TRBV3-2) and TRBJ2-2; maybe TRBD1 (6 bases). Trimming took 7 bases from V and 4 from J, leaving 13 bases between them. This CDR3 has 14 residues. CDR1 LGHDT and CDR2 YNNKEL come from the germline V gene (reference sequence). The CDR3: CASKRQASTGELFF. CDR3 DNA sequence: TGTGCCAGCAAGAGACAGGCGTCCACCGGGGAGCTGTTTTTT.

This clone was seen only once. This chain joins TRBV21-1 and TRBJ1-6. TRBV21-1 is an annotated pseudogene. There are 15 residues in the CDR3. Written as DNA, the CDR3 is TGTGCCAGCAGCAAAAGGTGGAAGGATTATTCACCCCTCCACTTT. Translating gives CASSKRWKDYSPLHF.

This rearrangement joins TRBV9 to TRBJ2-3, with D perhaps TRBD2 (6 bases). The CDR3 totals 16 residues. The germline V and J ends were trimmed by 0 bases and 2 bases, with 13 bases remaining between them. CDR1 is SGDLS, CDR2 YYNGEE, per germline. DNA for the CDR3: TGTGCCAGCAGCGTAGTGGGGGGTGGCGACACAGATACGCAGTATTTT. This translates into CASSVVGGGDTDTQYF.

The chain combines TRBV7-3 with TRBJ2-2; weak D call: TRBD1 (5 bases). This CDR3 is built from 15 residues. Germline V gene lookup returns CDR1 SGHTA and CDR2 FQGTGA. The V end lost 5 bases, the J end lost 2 bases, and 12 bases lay between the germline ends. CDR3 DNA sequence: TGTGCCAGCAGCGAGCGAGGACACAACACCGGGGAGCTGTTTTTT. The encoded protein is CASSERGHNTGELFF.

The rearrangement joins TRBV5-5 to TRBJ2-7; 12 nucleotides line up with TRBD1. This CDR3 spans 14 amino acids. CDR1 is SGHKS and CDR2 is YYEKEE in the germline V gene (reference sequence). V shed 3 bases and J 6 bases; nucleotides not matched to a gene: 4. In nucleotides, the CDR3 is TGTGCCAGCAGCTGGGACAGGGGGCGAAGCGAGCAGTACTTC. Translating gives CASSWDRGRSEQYF.

The chain recombines TRBV1 with TRBJ1-2; no DNA check was done on the table's D call, TRBD1. TRBV1 counts as a pseudogene. The CDR3 totals 12 residues. The chain's CDR3 is CTSSRQGNGYTF. DNA for the CDR3: TGCACCAGCAGCCGTCAGGGAAATGGCTACACCTTC.

Regarding this clone: The sample contains more than one DNA sequence encoding this CDR3. The rearrangement links TRBV4-1 to TRBJ2-1, with 14 bases identical to TRBD2. Germline CDR1 MGHRA, CDR2 YSYEKL. Trimming took 1 base from V and 2 from J; bases not matched to a gene: 7. This CDR3 is built from 19 residues. This CDR3 reads CASSQGLAGGRGPYNEQFF. The DNA for the CDR3 is TGCGCCAGCAGCCAAGGACTAGCGGGGGGGCGGGGTCCCTACAATGAGCAGTTCTTC.